The next 13 T cell receptor beta chains were all read from a single sample in a study of blood T cell repertoires in COVID-19. The table came from immunoSEQ multiplex PCR; TCRdb's copy has only in-frame clones and leaves some out. In the table there are 100,000 to 150,000 clones, more than 75% of which are singletons. The sample comprised peripheral blood. Every receptor here comes from a human donor in a cohort sampled during active COVID-19.

The chain carries TRBV6-5 and TRBJ2-7; the match to TRBD1 covers 7 bases. The CDR3 loop spans 11 amino acids. The V gene's germline CDR1 is MNHEY and CDR2 SVGAGI. J was trimmed by 6 bases and V by 8 bases; bases with no gene match: 4. CDR3 DNA sequence: TGTGCCAGCCGACAGGGTGGCGAGCAGTACTTC. The encoded protein is CASRQGGEQYF.

This clone appeared a few times. Other DNA sequences in this sample translate to the same CDR3. The CDR3: CASSVATGVYEQYF. CDR3 nucleotide sequence: TGTGCCAGCAGCGTTGCCACAGGGGTTTACGAGCAGTACTTC. This chain joins TRBV9 and TRBJ2-7; 7 nucleotides align to TRBD1. V trimming: 2 bases; J trimming: 4 bases; junction bases outside the gene matches: 6. CDR1 is SGDLS and CDR2 is YYNGEE in the germline V gene. The length of the CDR3 is 14 residues.

CDR3: CASSYRAGGNQPQHF. CDR3 bases: TGCGCCAGCAGTTACAGGGCAGGGGGAAATCAGCCCCAGCATTTT. The rearrangement links TRBV10-2 to TRBJ1-5; 7 nucleotides match TRBD1. CDR3 length: 15 residues. Germline CDR1 is WSHSY and CDR2 is SAAADI. V shed 5 bases, J shed 4 bases, and the junction held 8 bases outside the gene matches.

The chain joins TRBV19 to TRBJ2-2, with 10 bases identical to TRBD2. Losses at the gene ends were 6 bases for V and 6 bases for J; bases not matched to a gene: 7. The germline CDR1 and CDR2 sequences are LNHDA and SQIVND (reference sequence). There are 15 residues in the CDR3. As DNA, the CDR3 is TGTGCCAGTAGCCCCCTAGCGGGAGCTGCCGGGGAGCTGTTTTTT. This encodes CASSPLAGAAGELFF.

The chain carries TRBV7-2 and TRBJ1-6; D unresolved. The CDR3 covers 15 residues. Between the trimmed V and J ends, which lost 1 base and 14 bases, there was a span of 18 bases. CDR1 is SGHTA and CDR2 is FQGNSA in the germline V gene. The CDR3 DNA sequence: TGTGCCAGCAGCTTAGGGTCGGGAGGTGCGTGGGCCCTCCACTTT. It yields the protein CASSLGSGGAWALHF.

This rearrangement joins TRBV19 to TRBJ2-3; 7 bases align to TRBD1. The CDR3 is 17 residues long. Trimming took 0 bases from V and 6 from J; bases not matched to a gene: 12. In germline, CDR1 is LNHDA, CDR2 SQIVND (reference sequence). The CDR3 region has the DNA TGTGCCAGTAGTATAGATGCGCCAGGGGGACCCTCGGATACGCAGTATTTT. Amino acid sequence: CASSIDAPGGPSDTQYF.

The chain couples TRBV18 to TRBJ1-2; 10 nucleotides agree with TRBD1. This CDR3 is 12 amino acids long. Germline loops: CDR1 KGHSH, CDR2 LQKENI. J lost 10 bases, V lost 3 bases, and 2 bases had no gene match. CDR3 protein: CASSPGTGDYTF. The CDR3 coding sequence is TGTGCCAGCTCACCCGGGACAGGGGACTACACCTTC.

The genes are TRBV6-1 and TRBJ1-5; D not certain. CDR3 length: 13 amino acids. Trimming pared 2 bases from V and 6 bases from J, leaving 8 bases between. Germline V gene lookup returns CDR1 MNHNS and CDR2 SASEGT. The CDR3 is CASSETGFQPQHF. CDR3 DNA: TGTGCCAGCAGTGAAACGGGTTTTCAGCCCCAGCATTTT.

The V and J genes are TRBV5-4 and TRBJ2-1; the D gene is possibly TRBD2 (6 bases). Germline V lookup: CDR1 SGHNT, CDR2 YYREEE (reference sequence). Trimming left V 1 base short and J 9 bases short, with 20 bases between. The CDR3 is 16 residues long. The DNA of the CDR3 is TGTGCCAGCAGCTTGTTGACGGCGGGGATGAACTCTGAGCAGTTCTTC. Its translation: CASSLLTAGMNSEQFF.

V and J are TRBV9 and TRBJ2-3; TRBD1 might be the D (6 bases). Trimming took off 0 bases at V and 2 bases at J, with 10 bases between the two ends. Germline loops: CDR1 SGDLS, CDR2 YYNGEE. The CDR3 contains 15 residues. CDR3 sequence (DNA): TGTGCCAGCAGCGTAGGGGACATTATCACAGATACGCAGTATTTT. Protein: CASSVGDIITDTQYF.

The CDR3 bases are TGTGCCAGCAGTTTTCTAGCGGGGGTTGAAAATGAGCAGTTCTTC. This gives the protein CASSFLAGVENEQFF. The rearrangement links TRBV27 to TRBJ2-1, with 10 bases fitting TRBD2. In germline, CDR1 is MNHEY, CDR2 SMNVEV (reference sequence). The V segment lost 3 bases and the J segment 7 bases; nucleotides outside the gene matches: 6. CDR3 length equals 15 residues.

This clone came up once. The gene calls are TRBV28 and TRBJ2-7; TRBD1 matches at 9 bases. The CDR3 contains 18 residues. CDR1 is MDHEN, CDR2 SYDVKM, per germline. With 5 bases clipped from V and 5 bases from J, the junction kept 19 bases outside the gene matches. Here the CDR3 DNA reads TGTGCCAGCAGTCAATGGGACCTCCGGGACAGGGCCATGCACGAGCAGTACTTC. It translates to CASSQWDLRDRAMHEQYF.

This clone was observed a handful of times. The chain carries TRBV3-1 (or the pseudogene TRBV3-2) and TRBJ1-1; the match to TRBD1 covers 11 bases. This CDR3 has 14 amino acids. The germline V gene has CDR1 LGHDT and CDR2 YNNKEL (reference sequence). The junction had 2 bases not matched to a gene; V was cut back by 4 bases and J by 4 bases. CDR3 region: CASSLGTGGTEAFF. CDR3 bases: TGTGCCAGCAGCCTGGGGACAGGGGGCACTGAAGCTTTCTTT.